This TCR beta chain comes out of a study of blood T cell repertoires in COVID-19. Across the study: Collection of acute and convalescent COVID-19 samples took place in the United States, Italy and Spain. The cDNA or gDNA used as material had been derived from T cells, B-cell-depleted T cells, or PBMCs.

This clone appeared once. Germline V CDR1 and CDR2: MNHEY, SVGEGT. The CDR3 has 14 residues. V was shortened by 2 bases and J by 3 bases, with 9 bases between the two germline ends. Clones were read by immunoSEQ multiplex PCR, and TCRdb kept only the in-frame ones, dropping some. The sample lists tens of thousands of clones, around four fifths occurring once. The V call is TRBV6-2 or TRBV6-3, the J call TRBJ2-3; D not resolved. This clonotype was sampled from a human donor in a cohort sampled during active COVID-19. Material: peripheral blood. CDR3 DNA sequence: TGTGCCAGCAGTTACGCAGGTAGGACAGATACGCAGTATTTT. Protein product: CASSYAGRTDTQYF.